Listed here is a single T cell receptor (beta chain). Libraries for TCR beta were made by quantitative 5'-RACE with molecular barcodes. TCRdb ran MiXCR on the 5' RACE reads and lists one entry per CDR3 protein. The sample includes approximately 350,000 distinct CDR3 sequences, about 14% of them seen just once. The data were obtained in a study of CD8 T cells in ankylosing spondylitis. V shed 4 bases, J shed 0 bases, and the junction held 5 bases outside the gene matches. Germline values: CDR1 SGHRS, CDR2 YFSETQ. The CDR3 has 15 amino acids. The receptor comes from a male donor with ankylosing spondylitis or in good health (not recorded which). V is TRBV5-1 and J is TRBJ2-5; TRBD2 matches 8 bases. What was sequenced was blood, either unsorted or a sorted T cell fraction (not recorded which). CDR3 in amino acids: CASSLEGLDQETQYF. DNA of the CDR3: TGCGCCAGCAGCCTGGAGGGACTAGACCAAGAGACCCAGTACTTC.